The T cell receptor (beta chain) described here comes from a study of beta chain features in type 1 diabetes. Study results and caveats: Patients with Type 1 diabetes showed moderately but significantly shorter TCRB CDR3s in all four CD4+ subsets. Across patients, naive, central memory and Treg TCRB repertoires exhibited apparently greater similarity than was observed across healthy donors.

What was sequenced were expressed TCRB transcripts, since all of the isolated RNA had been reverse transcribed. Only in-frame clones appear in the TCRdb table, and some are missing; sequencing was by immunoSEQ multiplex PCR. This table has roughly 180,000 clones, around 8% appearing once. The germline gives CDR1 SGHTS, CDR2 YDEGEE. CDR3 size: 14 residues. The V end lost 4 bases, the J end lost 5 bases, and 14 bases lay between the germline ends. Turning to this clone: What it binds is unknown.

The sequenced material came from central memory CD4+ T cells from blood. This clonotype originated in a woman aged 40-49 years with type 1 diabetes. The gene calls are TRBV5-8 and TRBJ2-3, with a tentative D call TRBD2 (6 bases). In DNA, the CDR3 is TGTGCCAGCAGCCGCGTCGGGGGACGAGATACGCAGTATTTT. Encoded protein: CASSRVGGRDTQYF.